A single sample gave rise to the 25 T cell receptor beta chains below, sequenced in a study of spatial heterogeneity in lung cancer. TCRdb redid the calling of the 5' RACE reads with MiXCR, one entry per CDR3 protein. The profile covers 50,000 to 65,000 distinct CDR3 sequences, with 7.5% to 8.5% appearing a single time and over 13% taken by the ten largest. The time point is: sample taken at primary tumor resection. The sequenced material consisted of unsorted whole RNA from tumor, nontumor lung or frozen PBMC. The material sequenced was PBMCs, taken at surgery. These receptors were obtained from a female donor with early-stage non-small cell lung cancer.

Judged by abundance, this clonotype is medium-sized. The chain links TRBV18 to TRBJ1-6; 8 bases fit TRBD1. The CDR3 has 15 amino acids. V shed 6 bases, J shed 6 bases, and the junction held 7 bases outside the gene matches. Germline V gives CDR1 KGHSH, CDR2 LQKENI. CDR3 sequence reads: CASSEQGDPNSPLHF. CDR3 DNA sequence: TGTGCCAGCTCTGAACAGGGGGACCCTAATTCACCCCTCCACTTT.

The chain joins TRBV28 to TRBJ1-1; 7 nucleotides match TRBD1. This CDR3 region has 13 residues. From germline, CDR1 is MDHEN and CDR2 SYDVKM. Losses at the gene ends were 4 bases for V and 8 bases for J; bases not matched to a gene: 7. CDR3 DNA: TGTGCCAGCAGTTCGGGACAGCGCCCCGAAGCTTTCTTT. Protein: CASSSGQRPEAFF. The variable domain in full, with the rest retrieved from reference TRBV28 and TRBJ1-1, is DVKVTQSSRYLVKRTGEKVFLECVQDMDHENMFWYRQDPGLGLRLIYFSYDVKMKEKGDIPEGYSVSREKKERFSLILESASTNQTSMYLCASSSGQRPEAFFGQGTRLTVV.

The J gene is TRBJ2-1, the V gene TRBV6-5; 9 nucleotides match TRBD2. Germline lookup yields CDR1 MNHEY and CDR2 SVGAGI. This CDR3 is built from 14 residues. Losses at the gene ends were 6 bases for V and 2 bases for J; bases not matched to a gene: 2. CDR3 in amino acids: CASRASGAYNEQFF. The CDR3 DNA is TGTGCCAGCAGAGCTAGCGGGGCCTACAATGAGCAGTTCTTC.

This clonotype turned up a few times. The chain is built from TRBV5-5 and TRBJ1-3; no firm D call. This CDR3 has 14 residues. Germline CDR1 reads SGHKS; CDR2 reads YYEKEE (reference sequence). Trimming cost V 4 bases and J 1 base, with 9 bases left between them. The DNA for the CDR3 is TGTGCCAGCAGCGCGGGGTCTTCTGGAAACACCATATATTTT. Its translation is CASSAGSSGNTIYF.

This clonotype was seen repeatedly, ten times or more. This chain links TRBV28 with TRBJ2-2; D is possibly TRBD2 (5 bases). V lost 2 bases to trimming and J lost 4 bases, with 11 bases between them. The CDR3 spans 15 residues. Germline-derived CDR1 and CDR2 are MDHEN and SYDVKM. CDR3 protein: CASSLSGSGTGELFF. CDR3 nucleotides: TGTGCCAGCAGTTTAAGTGGGAGCGGCACCGGGGAGCTGTTTTTT.

V and J are TRBV5-1 and TRBJ2-7; D tentatively reads TRBD1 or TRBD2 (5 bases each). The germline gives CDR1 SGHRS, CDR2 YFSETQ. The V gene lost 3 bases and the J gene lost 6 bases, with 7 bases spanning the gap. The CDR3 length is 11 residues. The CDR3 loop is CASSWGTEQYF. The DNA of the CDR3 is TGCGCCAGCAGCTGGGGGACCGAGCAGTACTTC.

CDR3 residues: CASSLTQGRDTQYF. CDR3 nucleotides: TGTGCCAGCAGCTTAACGCAGGGCCGAGATACGCAGTATTTT. V is TRBV7-3 and J is TRBJ2-3, with D possibly being TRBD1 (5 bases). Between the trimmed V and J ends, which lost 0 bases and 5 bases, there was a span of 9 bases. The CDR3 totals 14 residues. Germline assignment: CDR1 SGHTA and CDR2 FQGTGA.

This chain joins TRBV7-2 and TRBJ2-1; TRBD2 aligns across 7 bases. The CDR3 length is 15 residues. Trimming removed 4 bases from V and 7 bases from J; junction bases left unmatched: 10. Germline V lookup: CDR1 SGHTA, CDR2 FQGNSA. As DNA, the CDR3 is TGTGCCAGCAGCTCATTTTCGGGAGGCGGGAATGAGCAGTTCTTC. Its translation is CASSSFSGGGNEQFF.

The table lists this clonotype with many counts. The V and J genes are TRBV7-3 and TRBJ1-1; a weak D match, TRBD1 (6 bases). Germline CDR1 is SGHTA and CDR2 is FQGTGA. This CDR3 spans 14 amino acids. V was clipped by 2 bases and J by 3 bases, with 10 bases between them. In DNA, the CDR3 is TGTGCCAGCAGCTTACAGGGGCGGGACACTGAAGCTTTCTTT. It translates to CASSLQGRDTEAFF.

Ten or more counts support this clonotype. This chain links TRBV7-8 with TRBJ2-1; D is possibly TRBD2 (6 bases). CDR3 length equals 16 residues. Trimming removed 1 base from V and 6 bases from J, with 16 bases in between. CDR1 and CDR2 from the germline V gene are SGHVS and FQNEAQ. The CDR3 is CASSLGRLGYSNEQFF. For the CDR3, the DNA is TGTGCCAGCAGCTTAGGTAGACTAGGCTACAGCAATGAGCAGTTCTTC.

This clonotype appeared a few times. This chain links TRBV6-1 with TRBJ2-5; TRBD1 or TRBD2 may be the D gene (5 bases each). The germline CDR1 and CDR2 sequences are MNHNS and SASEGT. This CDR3 is built from 15 residues. The ends were cut back, 8 bases at V and 1 base at J, with 17 bases in the middle. The CDR3 DNA sequence: TGTGCCAGCTCCCGGGGCCAGGGACCCCAAGAGACCCAGTACTTC. This translates into CASSRGQGPQETQYF.

This chain joins TRBV6-1 and TRBJ2-2; TRBD1 is a possible D gene (5 bases). CDR1 and CDR2 (germline): MNHNS, SASEGT. The V gene lost 8 bases and the J gene lost 1 base, with 11 bases spanning the gap. The CDR3 consists of 14 residues. The CDR3 here is CASYGHLNTGELFF. The CDR3, as DNA: TGTGCCAGCTACGGACACCTGAACACCGGGGAGCTGTTTTTT.

The chain couples TRBV28 to TRBJ2-5; TRBD1 might be the D (5 bases). Between the trimmed V and J ends, which lost 6 bases and 5 bases, there was a span of 7 bases. Germline CDR1 and CDR2: MDHEN and SYDVKM. The CDR3 is 11 amino acids. The CDR3 DNA follows: TGTGCCAGCAGAAAGGGGGAGACCCAGTACTTC. Translation: CASRKGETQYF.

This clonotype occurred many times. This chain uses TRBV6-2 or TRBV6-3 with TRBJ1-1; no clear D gene. The CDR3 sequence is 12 residues long. Germline-derived CDR1 and CDR2 are MNHEY and SVGEGT. Between the trimmed V and J ends, which lost 6 bases and 9 bases, there was a span of 14 bases. The CDR3 protein is CASRSIRTKAFF. Written as DNA, the CDR3 is TGTGCCAGCAGGTCAATCCGCACAAAAGCTTTCTTT.

This clonotype was seen ten or more times. The chain recombines TRBV25-1 with TRBJ2-2, with a weak D call TRBD2 (5 bases). The CDR3 loop spans 15 amino acids. Germline V gene sequence: CDR1 MGHDK, CDR2 SYGVNS. Between the trimmed V and J ends, which lost 3 bases and 1 base, there was a span of 9 bases. Here the CDR3 reads CASSERERNTGELFF. The DNA of the CDR3 is TGTGCCAGCAGTGAGAGGGAGAGGAACACCGGGGAGCTGTTTTTT.

This clonotype showed up many times. V usage is TRBV20-1 and J usage is TRBJ2-5; tentative D call: TRBD1 (6 bases). The V end was cut by 0 bases, the J end by 2 bases, with 10 bases between. The CDR3 has 14 residues. From germline, CDR1 is DFQATT and CDR2 SNEGSKA (reference sequence). The CDR3 DNA reads TGCAGTGCTAGAGATCCGACAGGTCAAGAGACCCAGTACTTC. Translated, it gives CSARDPTGQETQYF.

V is TRBV24-1 and J is TRBJ2-3; D unclear. The CDR3 contains 11 residues. The germline gives CDR1 KGHDR, CDR2 SFDVKD. Trimming left V 4 bases short and J 5 bases short, with 3 bases between. CDR3 DNA sequence: TGTGCCACCAGTGAGGGAGATACGCAGTATTTT. It is translated as CATSEGDTQYF.

This clonotype was observed many times. The chain has TRBV19 and TRBJ2-1; D is unresolved. V lost 3 bases and J 0 bases, leaving 9 bases between the germline ends. The germline gives CDR1 LNHDA, CDR2 SQIVND (reference sequence). This CDR3 has 15 residues. In DNA form, the CDR3 reads TGTGCCAGTAGTATGAGAGAGAGCTCCTACAATGAGCAGTTCTTC. Translated, it gives CASSMRESSYNEQFF.

Many counts were recorded for this clonotype. The chain employs TRBV7-3 and TRBJ2-6; maybe TRBD2 (6 bases). V was pared by 5 bases and J by 2 bases, with 22 bases between. This CDR3 is 19 amino acids long. The germline V gene has CDR1 SGHTA and CDR2 FQGTGA. CDR3 amino acids: CASSPRRDSLPPGANVLTF. As DNA, the CDR3 is TGTGCCAGCAGCCCTCGCCGGGACTCCTTACCCCCTGGGGCCAACGTCCTGACTTTC.

At least ten counts were recorded for this clonotype. The chain couples TRBV11-2 to TRBJ2-7; D unclear. Germline CDR1 and CDR2: SGHAT and FQNNGV. The CDR3 is 14 residues long. V was trimmed by 4 bases and J by 3 bases, leaving 13 bases between them. In DNA, the CDR3 is TGTGCCAGCAGCTCCCCCAGCGCCCGCTACGAGCAGTACGTC. As protein: CASSSPSARYEQYV.

This chain uses TRBV14 with TRBJ1-6; tentative D call: TRBD1 (6 bases). CDR3 length: 13 amino acids. Germline V lookup: CDR1 SGHDN, CDR2 FVKESK. With 5 bases removed from V and 10 bases from J, the gap between germline ends came to 12 bases. CDR3 sequence: CASSGGTRSPLHF. The DNA for the CDR3 is TGTGCCAGCAGCGGGGGCACGAGATCACCCCTCCACTTT.

This clonotype was recorded many times. The chain is built from TRBV5-1 and TRBJ2-2, with a tentative D call TRBD1 (5 bases). V was trimmed by 4 bases and J by 3 bases, leaving 7 bases between them. The CDR3 loop spans 13 amino acids. Germline V gene lookup returns CDR1 SGHRS and CDR2 YFSETQ. The CDR3 protein is CASSRRDTGELFF. The CDR3 DNA reads as TGCGCCAGCAGCCGCAGGGACACCGGGGAGCTGTTTTTT.

With regard to this clonotype: A clone one base away is much larger, so this may be a read error. J is TRBJ1-5 and V is TRBV27, with 7 bases aligning to TRBD1. The germline V gene encodes CDR1 MNHEY and CDR2 SMNVEV (reference sequence). The CDR3 contains 15 residues. V trimming: 6 bases; J trimming: 7 bases; junction bases outside the gene matches: 12. Here the CDR3 reads CASSLSQGGGQPQHF. CDR3 nucleotide sequence: TGTGCCAGCAGCTTAAGTCAAGGGGGCGGGCAGCCCCAGCATTTT.

This clonotype appeared a few times. The J gene is TRBJ1-2, the V gene TRBV5-1; tentative D call: TRBD1 (5 bases). Germline values: CDR1 SGHRS, CDR2 YFSETQ. Trimming shortened V by 7 bases and J by 0 bases, and 10 bases separated the two germline ends. The CDR3 consists of 13 residues. The CDR3 spells CASGDSPNYGYTF. The DNA of the CDR3 is TGCGCCAGCGGAGACAGTCCTAACTATGGCTACACCTTC.

This clonotype was counted many times. J is TRBJ2-5 and V is TRBV11-3; 11 bases are shared with TRBD2. Germline V gives CDR1 SGHNT, CDR2 YENEEA. The CDR3 consists of 16 residues. V was pared by 1 base and J by 3 bases, with 4 bases of the junction left unmatched. CDR3 nucleotide sequence: TGTGCCAGCAGCTTAGTCCTAGCGGGAGGAGAAGAGACCCAGTACTTC. As protein: CASSLVLAGGEETQYF.